This T cell receptor beta chain appears in the sequencing data of a study of cytomegalovirus exposure and HLA in healthy donors. V gave up 1 base and J gave up 7 bases; unmatched junction bases: 3. Germline V lookup: CDR1 SEHNR, CDR2 FQNEAQ (reference sequence). The length of the CDR3 is 13 residues. The protocol was immunoSEQ multiplex PCR, while the TCRdb copy is restricted to in-frame clones and leaves out a portion. The sample lists 250,000 or so clones; nearly 90% were seen once. This clone appeared once. The receptor was derived from a woman in her late teens or twenties in good health and CMV-seronegative. V usage is TRBV7-9 and J usage is TRBJ1-2, with 7 positions matching TRBD1. Source material: PBMCs. CDR3 bases: TGTGCCAGCAGCTTAGAACAGGGGTTTGGCTACACCTTC. This codes for CASSLEQGFGYTF.